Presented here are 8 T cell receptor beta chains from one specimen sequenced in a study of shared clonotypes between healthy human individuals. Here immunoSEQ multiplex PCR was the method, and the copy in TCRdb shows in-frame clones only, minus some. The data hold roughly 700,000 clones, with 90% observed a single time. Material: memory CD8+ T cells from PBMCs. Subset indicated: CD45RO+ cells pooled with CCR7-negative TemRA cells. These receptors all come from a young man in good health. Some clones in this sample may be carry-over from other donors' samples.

The CDR3 is CASTDTPGDQPQHF. CDR3 DNA sequence: TGTGCCAGCACGGACACCCCGGGGGATCAGCCCCAGCATTTT. The chain combines TRBV6-5 with TRBJ1-5, with TRBD1 as a possible D gene (5 bases). The germline V gene has CDR1 MNHEY and CDR2 SVGAGI. Trimming took off 7 bases at V and 5 bases at J, with 15 bases between the two ends. CDR3 length equals 14 residues.

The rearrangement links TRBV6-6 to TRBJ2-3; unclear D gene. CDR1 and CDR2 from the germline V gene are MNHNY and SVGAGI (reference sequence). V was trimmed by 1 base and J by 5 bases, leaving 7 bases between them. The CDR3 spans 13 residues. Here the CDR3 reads CASSYFYRDTQYF. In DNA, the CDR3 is TGTGCCAGCAGTTACTTCTACAGAGATACGCAGTATTTT.

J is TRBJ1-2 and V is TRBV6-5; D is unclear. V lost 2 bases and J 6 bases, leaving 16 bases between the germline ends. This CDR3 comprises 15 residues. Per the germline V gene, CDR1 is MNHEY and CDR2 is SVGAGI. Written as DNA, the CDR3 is TGTGCCAGCAGTTACACGGAATCCTCTGGGGATGGCTACACCTTC. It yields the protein CASSYTESSGDGYTF.

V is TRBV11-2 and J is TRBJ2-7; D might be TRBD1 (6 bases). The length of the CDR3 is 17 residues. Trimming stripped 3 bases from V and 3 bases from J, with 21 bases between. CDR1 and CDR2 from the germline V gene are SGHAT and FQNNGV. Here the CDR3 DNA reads TGTGCCAGCAGCTTCTTGAGGGGCAGGGGCCTTTACTACGAGCAGTACTTC. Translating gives CASSFLRGRGLYYEQYF.

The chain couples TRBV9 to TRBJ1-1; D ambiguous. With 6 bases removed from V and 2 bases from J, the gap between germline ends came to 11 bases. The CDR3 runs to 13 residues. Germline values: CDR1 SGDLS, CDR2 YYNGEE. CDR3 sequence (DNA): TGTGCCAGCACGAGGGTAGATAACACTGAAGCTTTCTTT. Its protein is CASTRVDNTEAFF. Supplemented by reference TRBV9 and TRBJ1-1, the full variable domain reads DSGVTQTPKHLITATGQRVTLRCSPRSGDLSVYWYQQSLDQGLQFLIQYYNGEERAKGNILERFSAQQFPDLHSELNLSSLELGDSALYFCASTRVDNTEAFFGQGTRLTVV.

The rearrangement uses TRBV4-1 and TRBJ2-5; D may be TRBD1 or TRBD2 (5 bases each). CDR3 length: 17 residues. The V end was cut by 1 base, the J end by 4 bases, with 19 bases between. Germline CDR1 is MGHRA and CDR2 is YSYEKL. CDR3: CASSQVYRTGVGETQYF. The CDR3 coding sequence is TGCGCCAGCAGCCAAGTATACAGGACTGGGGTAGGAGAGACCCAGTACTTC.

CDR3 sequence: CASSLHWREVLLYEQYF. The CDR3 DNA reads TGTGCCAGCAGCTTGCATTGGCGGGAGGTTCTCCTCTACGAGCAGTACTTC. The V and J genes are TRBV5-8 and TRBJ2-7; 8 bases agree with TRBD2. J gave up 3 bases and V 1 base, and 12 bases lay outside the gene matches. This CDR3 is built from 17 residues. Per germline, CDR1 SGHTS and CDR2 YDEGEE.

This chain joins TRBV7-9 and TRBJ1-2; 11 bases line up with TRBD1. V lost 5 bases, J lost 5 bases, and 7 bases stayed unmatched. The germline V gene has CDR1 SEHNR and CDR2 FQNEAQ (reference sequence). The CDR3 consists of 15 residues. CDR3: CASSPRTGGGYGYTF. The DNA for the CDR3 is TGTGCCAGCAGCCCCCGGACAGGGGGCGGTTATGGCTACACCTTC.